This entry concerns a single T cell receptor (beta chain). As yet, its antigen is unknown. RNA extraction was followed by reverse transcription into cDNA, which acted as the sequencing template. Using immunoSEQ multiplex PCR, the repertoire was profiled, and TCRdb retains in-frame clones only, with some absent. The table has about 110,000 clones, 58% seen once. The V end was cut by 5 bases, the J end by 5 bases, with 9 bases between. The CDR3 consists of 12 residues. From germline, CDR1 is SEHNR and CDR2 FQNEAQ (reference sequence). This record comes from a study of CD8+ T cells in alopecia areata. Points from the study as a whole: Alopecia totalis/universalis scalp especially showed more expanded CD8+ clones than normal scalp.

PBMCs served as the source from which CD4+ and CD8+ T cells were sorted. This TCR was sampled from a human donor with alopecia areata. Sequencing was done on a sample of NKG2D-low CD8+ T cells sorted from blood. The chain employs TRBV7-9 and TRBJ1-1; D uncertain. CDR3 residues: CASSTSKTEAFF. The CDR3 DNA follows: TGTGCCAGCAGCACCTCTAAGACTGAAGCTTTCTTT.